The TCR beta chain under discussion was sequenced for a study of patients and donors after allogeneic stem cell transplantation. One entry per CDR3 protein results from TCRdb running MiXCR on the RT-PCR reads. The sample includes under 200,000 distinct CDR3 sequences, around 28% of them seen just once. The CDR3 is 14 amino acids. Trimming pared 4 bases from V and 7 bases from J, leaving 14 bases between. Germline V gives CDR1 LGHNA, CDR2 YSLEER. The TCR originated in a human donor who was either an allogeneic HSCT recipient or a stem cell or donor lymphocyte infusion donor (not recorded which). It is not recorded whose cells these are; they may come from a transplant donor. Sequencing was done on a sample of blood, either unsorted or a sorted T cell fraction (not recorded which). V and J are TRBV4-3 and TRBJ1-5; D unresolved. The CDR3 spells CASSPAGLGQPQHF. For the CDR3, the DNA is TGCGCCAGCAGCCCAGCAGGACTGGGACAGCCCCAGCATTTT.